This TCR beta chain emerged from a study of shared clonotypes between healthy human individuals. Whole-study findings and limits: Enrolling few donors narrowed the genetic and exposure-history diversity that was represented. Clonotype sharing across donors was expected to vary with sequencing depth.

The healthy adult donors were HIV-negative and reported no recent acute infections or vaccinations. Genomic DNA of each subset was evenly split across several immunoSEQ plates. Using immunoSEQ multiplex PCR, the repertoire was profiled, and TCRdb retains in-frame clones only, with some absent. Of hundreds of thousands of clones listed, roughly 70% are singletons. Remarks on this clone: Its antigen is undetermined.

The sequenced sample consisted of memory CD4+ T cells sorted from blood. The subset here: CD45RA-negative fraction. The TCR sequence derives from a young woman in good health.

The CDR3 sequence is CASKDSWNEKLFF. In DNA, the CDR3 is TGTGCCAGCAAGGACAGCTGGAATGAAAAACTGTTTTTT. The chain carries TRBV27 and TRBJ1-4; D perhaps matches TRBD1 (6 bases). The CDR3 is 13 amino acids. Trimming took off 7 bases at V and 5 bases at J, with 11 bases between the two ends. The germline V gene encodes CDR1 MNHEY and CDR2 SMNVEV (reference sequence).